The present TCR beta chain was sequenced within a study of PD-L1 blockade in urothelial cancer. Time point described: pretreatment peripheral blood. A total of 1 to 8 samples per patient were collected pretreatment and on-treatment. Sequencing was performed with immunoSEQ multiplex PCR; in TCRdb, only in-frame clones are kept and a portion is missing. In the table there are tens of thousands of clones, roughly 80% of which are singletons. The ends lost 3 bases at V and 7 bases at J; junction bases unmatched: 7. The germline V gene has CDR1 MNHEY and CDR2 SMNVEV (reference sequence). CDR3 length: 16 residues.

The sequence came from a man between 50 and 59 years old with urothelial cancer. The sequencing here drew on PBMCs, taken around atezolizumab (anti-PD-L1) treatment. The V and J genes are TRBV27 and TRBJ2-2; 11 nucleotides line up with TRBD1. The CDR3 sequence is CASSFSGQGDHGELFF. Written as DNA, the CDR3 is TGTGCCAGCAGTTTTTCGGGACAGGGGGACCACGGGGAGCTGTTTTTT.